This TCR beta chain was sequenced in a study of cytomegalovirus exposure and HLA in healthy donors. Points from the study as a whole: Later analysis associated a missense DCLRE1C variant with TCR beta V- and J-gene trimming. Per a prior analysis, the majority of TCR beta V segments were productive roughly 90% or roughly 30% of the time.

Note on this clone: The antigen remains unidentified.

The PCR had 60 Vbeta and 13 Jbeta primers. Assay used: immunoSEQ multiplex PCR; TCRdb lists only in-frame clones, some missing. The sample holds tens of thousands of clones, under 85% seen once. With 4 bases clipped from V and 10 bases from J, the junction kept 11 bases outside the gene matches. Germline V CDR1 and CDR2: MNHEY, SMNVEV (reference sequence). The CDR3 is made up of 15 amino acids. The V call is TRBV27, the J call TRBJ2-1; TRBD1 aligns across 9 bases. This sequence was found in a woman aged 25 to 45 in good health and CMV-seronegative. The sample consisted of PBMCs. The CDR3 sequence is CASSSPWTGAGEQFF. The DNA for the CDR3 is TGTGCCAGCAGTTCGCCATGGACAGGGGCAGGCGAGCAGTTCTTC.